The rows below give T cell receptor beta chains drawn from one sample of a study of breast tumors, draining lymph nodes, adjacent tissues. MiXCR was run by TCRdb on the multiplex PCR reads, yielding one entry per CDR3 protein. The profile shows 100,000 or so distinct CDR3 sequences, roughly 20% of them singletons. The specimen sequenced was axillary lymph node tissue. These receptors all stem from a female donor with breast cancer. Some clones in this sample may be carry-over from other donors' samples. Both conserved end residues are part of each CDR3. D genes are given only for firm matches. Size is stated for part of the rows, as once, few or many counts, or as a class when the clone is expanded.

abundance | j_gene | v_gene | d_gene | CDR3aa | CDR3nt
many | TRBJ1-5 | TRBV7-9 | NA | CASSFEQGNQPQHF | TGTGCCAGCAGCTTCGAACAGGGCAATCAGCCCCAGCATTTT
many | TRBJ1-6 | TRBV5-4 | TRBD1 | CASSYRDRDLSPLHF | TGTGCCAGCAGCTACCGGGACAGGGACCTTTCACCCCTCCACTTT
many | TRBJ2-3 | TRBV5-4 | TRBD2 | CASSLWRRGDTDTQYF | TGTGCCAGCAGCTTGTGGCGGCGGGGGGACACAGATACGCAGTATTTT
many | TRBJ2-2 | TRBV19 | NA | CASSIGVGELFF | TGTGCCAGTAGTATAGGGGTCGGGGAGCTGTTTTTT
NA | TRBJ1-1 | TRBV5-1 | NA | CASSLTAPMEAFF | TGCGCCAGCAGCTTGACGGCTCCGATGGAAGCTTTCTTT
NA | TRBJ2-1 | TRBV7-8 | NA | CASSLRTRLYNGQFF | TGTGCCAGCAGCTTACGGACAAGACTGTACAATGGGCAGTTCTTC
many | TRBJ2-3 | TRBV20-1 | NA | CSARAGVGDTQYF | TGCAGTGCTAGAGCCGGAGTAGGAGATACGCAGTATTTT
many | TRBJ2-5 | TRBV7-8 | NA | CASRWGTTQETQYF | TGTGCCAGCCGTTGGGGGACGACACAAGAGACCCAGTACTTC
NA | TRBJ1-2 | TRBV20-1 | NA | CSASASGVYGYTF | TGCAGTGCTAGTGCTTCCGGGGTCTATGGCTACACCTTC
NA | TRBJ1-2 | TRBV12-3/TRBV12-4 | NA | CASSISGTQGGYTF | TGTGCCAGCAGTATTTCCGGGACCCAGGGCGGCTACACCTTC
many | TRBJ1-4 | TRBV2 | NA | CAIRTVTNEKLFF | TGTGCCATAAGGACTGTAACTAATGAAAAACTGTTTTTT
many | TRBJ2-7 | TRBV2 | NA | CASSEGRARSYEQYF | TGTGCCAGCAGTGAGGGGCGGGCCCGCTCCTACGAGCAGTACTTC
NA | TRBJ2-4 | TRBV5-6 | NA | CASSPTGTFYKNIQYF | TGTGCCAGCAGCCCAACCGGGACGTTTTATAAAAACATTCAGTACTTC
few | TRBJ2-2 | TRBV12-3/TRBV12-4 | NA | CASSPRGGELFF | TGTGCCAGCAGTCCTCGGGGTGGGGAGCTGTTTTTT
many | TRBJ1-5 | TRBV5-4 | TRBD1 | CASSPATGGFQPQHF | TGTGCCAGCAGCCCGGCGACAGGGGGATTTCAGCCCCAGCATTTT
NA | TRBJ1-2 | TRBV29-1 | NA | CSALSYGYTF | TGCAGCGCCCTATCCTATGGCTACACCTTC
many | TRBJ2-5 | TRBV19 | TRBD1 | CASSPTGGAETQYF | TGTGCCAGTAGTCCTACAGGGGGCGCAGAGACCCAGTACTTC
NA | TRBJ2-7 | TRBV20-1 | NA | CSASTGEDNGEQYF | TGCAGTGCTAGTACAGGGGAGGATAACGGCGAGCAGTACTTC
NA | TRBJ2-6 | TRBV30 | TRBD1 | CARTRGGAGANVLTF | TGTGCCCGTACAAGAGGGGGCGCGGGGGCCAACGTCCTGACTTTC
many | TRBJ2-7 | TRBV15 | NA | CATSRDRLSSYEQYF | TGTGCCACCAGCAGAGACAGGTTGAGCTCCTACGAGCAGTACTTC
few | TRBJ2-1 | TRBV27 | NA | CASTPRGKLGNEQFF | TGTGCCAGCACCCCTCGGGGGAAGTTAGGCAATGAGCAGTTCTTC
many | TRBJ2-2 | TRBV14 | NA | CASRRRGEPTGELFF | TGTGCCAGCAGGCGCAGAGGCGAACCCACCGGGGAGCTGTTTTTT
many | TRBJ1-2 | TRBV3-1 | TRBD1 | CASSQPGQGASRGYTF | TGTGCCAGCAGCCAACCGGGACAGGGGGCATCTCGGGGCTACACCTTC
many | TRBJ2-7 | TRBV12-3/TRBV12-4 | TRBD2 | CASGTSGTPYGEQYF | TGTGCCAGCGGGACTAGCGGGACCCCCTATGGCGAGCAGTACTTC
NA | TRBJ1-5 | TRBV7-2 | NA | CASSLGVLQPQHF | TGTGCCAGCAGCTTAGGGGTGCTTCAGCCCCAGCATTTT
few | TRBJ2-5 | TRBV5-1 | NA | CASSLEAARETQYF | TGCGCCAGCAGCTTGGAGGCGGCTAGGGAGACCCAGTACTTC
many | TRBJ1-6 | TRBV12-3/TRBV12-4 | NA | CASSLWNTGDSPLHF | TGTGCCAGCAGTTTATGGAATACTGGCGATTCACCCCTCCACTTT
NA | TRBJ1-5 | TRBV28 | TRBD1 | CASRGGWGQPQHF | TGTGCCAGCAGAGGGGGCTGGGGTCAGCCCCAGCATTTT
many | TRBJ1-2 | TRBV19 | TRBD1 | CASSENRGHGYTF | TGTGCCAGTAGTGAAAACAGGGGGCATGGCTACACCTTC
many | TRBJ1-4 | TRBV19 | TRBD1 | CASSRTGGTEKLFF | TGTGCCAGTAGTAGGACAGGGGGGACTGAAAAACTGTTTTTT
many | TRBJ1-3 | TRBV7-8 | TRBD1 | CASSLGGGPFGNTIYF | TGTGCCAGCAGCTTAGGAGGGGGCCCGTTTGGAAACACCATATATTTT
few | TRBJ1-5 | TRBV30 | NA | CAWSPGLSNQPQHF | TGTGCCTGGAGTCCAGGGTTGAGCAATCAGCCCCAGCATTTT
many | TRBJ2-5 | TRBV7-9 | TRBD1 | CASSRRAGTGGMETQYF | TGTGCCAGCAGCAGAAGAGCCGGGACAGGGGGCATGGAGACCCAGTACTTC
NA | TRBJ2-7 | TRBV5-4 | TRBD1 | CASSTSTGRFSYEQYF | TGTGCCAGCAGCACATCGACAGGGCGGTTCTCCTACGAGCAGTACTTC
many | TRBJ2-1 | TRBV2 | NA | CASSFFGGHNEQFF | TGTGCCAGCAGCTTCTTCGGGGGGCACAATGAGCAGTTCTTC
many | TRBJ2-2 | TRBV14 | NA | CASSHSGNTGELFF | TGTGCCAGCAGCCATTCTGGGAACACCGGGGAGCTGTTTTTT